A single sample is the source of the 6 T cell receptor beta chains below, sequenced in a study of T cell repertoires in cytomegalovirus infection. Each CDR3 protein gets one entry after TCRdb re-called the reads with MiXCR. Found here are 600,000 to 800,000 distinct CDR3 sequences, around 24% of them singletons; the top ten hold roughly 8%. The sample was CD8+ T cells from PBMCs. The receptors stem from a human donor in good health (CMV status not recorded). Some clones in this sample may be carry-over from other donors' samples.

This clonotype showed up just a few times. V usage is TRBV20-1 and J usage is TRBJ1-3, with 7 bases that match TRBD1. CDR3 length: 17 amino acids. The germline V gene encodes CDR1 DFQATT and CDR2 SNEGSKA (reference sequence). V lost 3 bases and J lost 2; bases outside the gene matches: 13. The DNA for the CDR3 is TGCAGTGCTAGTAGACTAGGGGACAGACGACCTGGAAACACCATATATTTT. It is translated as CSASRLGDRRPGNTIYF.

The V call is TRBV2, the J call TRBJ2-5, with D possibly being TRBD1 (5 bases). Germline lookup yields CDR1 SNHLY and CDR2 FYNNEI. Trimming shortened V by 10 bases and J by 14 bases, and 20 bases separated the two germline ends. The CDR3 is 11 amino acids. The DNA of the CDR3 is TGTGCCATCAAGCAGGGTCCCCCTCTTTACTTC. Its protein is CAIKQGPPLYF.

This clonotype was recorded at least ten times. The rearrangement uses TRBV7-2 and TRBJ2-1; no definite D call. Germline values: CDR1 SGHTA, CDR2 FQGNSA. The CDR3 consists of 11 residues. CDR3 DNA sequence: TGTGCTAGTTGGCACTACAATGAGCAGTTCTTC. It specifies CASWHYNEQFF.

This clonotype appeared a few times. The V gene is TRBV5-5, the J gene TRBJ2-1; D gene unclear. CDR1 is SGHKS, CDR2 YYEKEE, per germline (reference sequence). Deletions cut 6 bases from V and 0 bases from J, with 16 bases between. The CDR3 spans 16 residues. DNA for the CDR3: TGTGCCAGCACCCCCGCCAGGTACCCCTCCTACAATGAGCAGTTCTTC. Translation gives CASTPARYPSYNEQFF.

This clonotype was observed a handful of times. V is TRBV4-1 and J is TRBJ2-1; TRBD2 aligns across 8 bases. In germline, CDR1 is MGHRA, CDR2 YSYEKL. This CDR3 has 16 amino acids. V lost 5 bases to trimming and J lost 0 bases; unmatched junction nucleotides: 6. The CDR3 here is CASSYRSGSSYNEQFF. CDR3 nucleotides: TGCGCCAGCAGCTACCGAAGCGGGAGCTCCTACAATGAGCAGTTCTTC.

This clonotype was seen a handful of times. The CDR3 is CASSQDRSQGPSKAANEQFF. CDR3 nucleotide sequence: TGCGCCAGCAGCCAAGATCGGTCCCAGGGGCCAAGTAAGGCCGCGAATGAGCAGTTCTTC. This chain links TRBV4-1 with TRBJ2-1; D perhaps matches TRBD1 (6 bases). Trimming pared 0 bases from V and 7 bases from J, leaving 28 bases between. The CDR3 consists of 20 residues. CDR1 is MGHRA and CDR2 is YSYEKL in the germline V gene.